Below are 21 T cell receptor beta chains sequenced from a single sample in a study of T cell responses to AZD1222 COVID-19 vaccine. Assay: immunoSEQ multiplex PCR; the TCRdb copy retains only in-frame clones and omits some. The sample has roughly 100,000 clones; approximately 90% are singletons. This specimen was peripheral blood, taken on day 0 of AZD1222 vaccination. These receptors all come from an adult in good health.

The chain recombines TRBV6-5 with TRBJ1-1; D is unresolved. Trimming removed 0 bases at V and 4 bases at J, with 9 bases between. CDR1 and CDR2 (germline): MNHEY, SVGAGI. The CDR3 runs to 14 residues. The CDR3 protein is CASSYSAGLTEAFF. The CDR3 nucleotides are TGTGCCAGCAGTTACTCTGCCGGTCTCACTGAAGCTTTCTTT.

The chain carries TRBV7-9 and TRBJ1-4; a weak D match, TRBD1 (5 bases). The CDR3 is 14 residues long. V was pared by 4 bases and J by 3 bases, with 9 bases between. Germline V lookup: CDR1 SEHNR, CDR2 FQNEAQ (reference sequence). CDR3 nucleotides: TGTGCCAGCAGCTCCAGGGATTCTAATGAAAAACTGTTTTTT. It yields the protein CASSSRDSNEKLFF. Together with reference TRBV7-9 and TRBJ1-4, the CDR3 gives the full variable domain: DTGVSQNPRHKITKRGQNVTFRCDPISEHNRLYWYRQTLGQGPEFLTYFQNEAQLEKSRLLSDRFSAERPKGSFSTLEIQRTEQGDSAMYLCASSSRDSNEKLFFGSGTQLSVL.

The V and J genes are TRBV10-3 and TRBJ1-2, with D unclear. This CDR3 contains 12 residues. Trimming cost V 3 bases and J 1 base, with 3 bases left between them. CDR1 is ENHRY and CDR2 is SYGVKD in the germline V gene. CDR3 protein: CAISDGNYGYTF. CDR3 in DNA: TGTGCCATCAGTGATGGTAACTATGGCTACACCTTC.

The chain is built from TRBV27 and TRBJ1-1; tentative D call: TRBD1 (5 bases). Trimming shortened V by 3 bases and J by 5 bases, and 10 bases separated the two germline ends. Germline V gene lookup returns CDR1 MNHEY and CDR2 SMNVEV (reference sequence). This CDR3 comprises 13 residues. The CDR3: CASSLRGGTEAFF. As DNA, the CDR3 is TGTGCCAGCAGTTTGCGGGGGGGGACTGAAGCTTTCTTT.

The chain employs TRBV6-1 and TRBJ2-1; the match to TRBD1 covers 7 bases. CDR1 and CDR2 from the germline V gene are MNHNS and SASEGT. J lost 7 bases, V lost 4 bases, and 13 bases had no gene match. The CDR3 length is 16 residues. The CDR3 nucleotides are TGTGCCAGCAGTGGATACAGGGGAATAGGGGAAAATGAGCAGTTCTTC. Its protein product is CASSGYRGIGENEQFF.

Many counts were recorded for this clone. This chain joins TRBV30 and TRBJ1-1; a weak D match, TRBD1 (5 bases). Germline CDR1 and CDR2: GTSNPN and SVGIG (reference sequence). V shed 3 bases and J shed 1 base, with 9 bases lying between them. The CDR3 has 13 residues. CDR3: CAWRGQGNTEAFF. CDR3 DNA: TGTGCCTGGAGGGGGCAGGGGAACACTGAAGCTTTCTTT.

The chain uses TRBV6-5 and TRBJ2-7, with D perhaps TRBD1 (6 bases). The germline V and J ends were trimmed by 6 bases and 0 bases, with 15 bases remaining between them. Germline CDR1 MNHEY, CDR2 SVGAGI. This CDR3 comprises 15 residues. CDR3 bases: TGTGCCAGCAGCCTACAGGGAACAATCTCCTACGAGCAGTACTTC. This sequence encodes CASSLQGTISYEQYF.

The chain employs TRBV30 and TRBJ1-2, with D possibly being TRBD1 (6 bases). Germline CDR1 is GTSNPN and CDR2 is SVGIG (reference sequence). The CDR3 is 11 amino acids. V was trimmed by 1 base and J by 9 bases, leaving 9 bases between them. CDR3 region: CAWSGGGSYTF. The CDR3 region has the DNA TGTGCCTGGAGTGGAGGGGGTAGCTACACCTTC.

The chain combines TRBV19 with TRBJ1-1, with TRBD1 identical over 8 bases. V lost 6 bases to trimming and J lost 1 base; unmatched junction nucleotides: 4. Per germline, CDR1 LNHDA and CDR2 SQIVND (reference sequence). The CDR3 covers 14 residues. CDR3 bases: TGTGCCAGTAGGACCGGGACAGGGAACACTGAAGCTTTCTTT. Translating it yields CASRTGTGNTEAFF. Together with reference TRBV19 and TRBJ1-1, the CDR3 gives the full variable domain: DGGITQSPKYLFRKEGQNVTLSCEQNLNHDAMYWYRQDPGQGLRLIYYSQIVNDFQKGDIAEGYSVSREKKESFPLTVTSAQKNPTAFYLCASRTGTGNTEAFFGQGTRLTVV.

The chain combines TRBV5-4 with TRBJ1-1; D may be TRBD1 (5 bases). Trimming took off 2 bases at V and 0 bases at J, with 11 bases between the two ends. The CDR3 runs to 15 residues. Germline V gives CDR1 SGHNT, CDR2 YYREEE (reference sequence). CDR3 sequence: CASSFGARVNTEAFF. The DNA for the CDR3 is TGTGCCAGCAGCTTTGGGGCGCGGGTGAACACTGAAGCTTTCTTT. Looking up the rest from reference TRBV5-4 and TRBJ1-1 gives the full variable domain: ETGVTQSPTHLIKTRGQQVTLRCSSQSGHNTVSWYQQALGQGPQFIFQYYREEENGRGNFPPRFSGLQFPNYSSELNVNALELDDSALYLCASSFGARVNTEAFFGQGTRLTVV.

V and J are TRBV21-1 and TRBJ2-5; the listed D gene, TRBD1, was not tested against the DNA. TRBV21-1 is shown as a pseudogene. The CDR3 spans 13 residues. CDR3 amino acids: CASSPDKQETQYF. The CDR3 bases are TGTGCCAGCAGCCCCGACAAACAAGAGACCCAGTACTTC.

This sequence joins TRBV14 and TRBJ1-2; D not resolved. The CDR3 runs to 16 residues. The V gene's germline CDR1 is SGHDN and CDR2 FVKESK. Trimming pared 0 bases from V and 9 bases from J, leaving 20 bases between. CDR3 nucleotides: TGTGCCAGCAGCCAAGACTACGGGGATGGTCTTGCTAGCTACACCTTC. Its protein is CASSQDYGDGLASYTF.

CDR3 DNA sequence: TGTGCCAGCAGCAGTTGGGACAGGCCCCTGAACACTGAAGCTTTCTTT. It codes for CASSSWDRPLNTEAFF. The chain links TRBV5-6 to TRBJ1-1; 8 bases fit TRBD1. This CDR3 has 16 residues. CDR1 and CDR2 (germline): SGHDT, YYEEEE. V gave up 4 bases and J gave up 0 bases; unmatched junction bases: 8. The full variable domain, in which reference TRBV5-6 and TRBJ1-1 provide the parts outside the CDR3, is DAGVTQSPTHLIKTRGQQVTLRCSPKSGHDTVSWYQQALGQGPQFIFQYYEEEERQRGNFPDRFSGHQFPNYSSELNVNALLLGDSALYLCASSSWDRPLNTEAFFGQGTRLTVV.

The chain links TRBV18 to TRBJ1-3; a possible D gene is TRBD1 (6 bases). This CDR3 has 15 residues. Trimming left V 1 base short and J 0 bases short, with 7 bases between. Germline assignment: CDR1 KGHSH and CDR2 LQKENI. The CDR3, as DNA: TGTGCCAGCTCACCACGGACAGTCTCTGGAAACACCATATATTTT. Residues: CASSPRTVSGNTIYF.

A note on this clone: The junction differs from germline at one of its ends, possibly a read error. V is TRBV3-1 (or the pseudogene TRBV3-2) and J is TRBJ2-5; D call uncertain. This CDR3 has 13 amino acids. The V gene's germline CDR1 is LGHDT and CDR2 YNNKEL (reference sequence). In DNA, the CDR3 is TGTGCCAGCAGTCAAGCGATAGACGGGACCCAGTACTTC. Residues: CASSQAIDGTQYF.

The V gene is TRBV15, the J gene TRBJ1-5; D call uncertain. The V gene's germline CDR1 is LNHNV and CDR2 YYDKDF (reference sequence). Trimming cost V 1 base and J 0 bases, with 13 bases left between them. This CDR3 has 17 amino acids. CDR3 nucleotide sequence: TGTGCCACCAGCAGAGGGTCAGCCTCTTATAGCAATCAGCCCCAGCATTTT. Translated, it gives CATSRGSASYSNQPQHF.

This chain links TRBV15 with TRBJ2-2, with a tentative D call TRBD1 (5 bases). This CDR3 is built from 17 residues. V lost 0 bases and J 2 bases, leaving 13 bases between the germline ends. Germline CDR1 LNHNV, CDR2 YYDKDF (reference sequence). The CDR3 reads CATSREWTPLNTGELFF. The CDR3 DNA reads as TGTGCCACCAGCAGAGAATGGACACCCCTCAACACCGGGGAGCTGTTTTTT.

The rearrangement joins TRBV3-1 (or the pseudogene TRBV3-2) to TRBJ1-1; D may be TRBD1 (5 bases). From germline, CDR1 is LGHDT and CDR2 YNNKEL (reference sequence). CDR3 size: 14 residues. Trimming pared 0 bases from V and 6 bases from J, leaving 11 bases between. This chain's CDR3 is CASSQDPGTAEAFF. For the CDR3, the DNA is TGTGCCAGCAGCCAAGACCCCGGGACCGCTGAAGCTTTCTTT.

The V gene is TRBV28, the J gene TRBJ2-5, with D possibly matching TRBD1 (6 bases). V gave up 6 bases and J gave up 2 bases, with 13 bases separating them. The germline CDR1 and CDR2 sequences are MDHEN and SYDVKM. The CDR3 covers 14 residues. The CDR3, as DNA: TGTGCCAGCAGAATGGGGACAACACAAGAGACCCAGTACTTC. It codes for CASRMGTTQETQYF.

The rearrangement uses TRBV5-6 and TRBJ2-1; 14 bases are a match to TRBD2. The CDR3 consists of 14 residues. The J segment lost 9 bases and the V segment lost 10 bases, leaving 9 bases of the junction unmatched. From germline, CDR1 is SGHDT and CDR2 YYEEEE. CDR3 in DNA: TGTGCCGGCGAGGTCGGACTAGCGGGAGGTGAGCAGTTCTTC. Protein sequence: CAGEVGLAGGEQFF. The variable domain in full, completed from reference TRBV5-6 and TRBJ2-1, reads DAGVTQSPTHLIKTRGQQVTLRCSPKSGHDTVSWYQQALGQGPQFIFQYYEEEERQRGNFPDRFSGHQFPNYSSELNVNALLLGDSALYLCAGEVGLAGGEQFFGPGTRLTVL.

The chain employs TRBV28 and TRBJ1-1; TRBD1 is a possible D gene (5 bases). The CDR3 contains 14 residues. Germline CDR1 MDHEN, CDR2 SYDVKM. With 4 bases removed from V and 4 bases from J, the gap between germline ends came to 13 bases. CDR3 sequence: CASSSSGWGTEAFF. CDR3 DNA sequence: TGTGCCAGCAGTTCATCAGGGTGGGGCACTGAAGCTTTCTTT.